This T cell receptor beta chain was obtained from a study of shared clonotypes between healthy human individuals. The overall study: Two women and a few men aged 18 to 49 served as donors. CD8 memory received one plate per donor, CD8 naive two, CD4 memory three and CD4 naive three. Findings and caveats of the study: Depth of sequencing was expected to influence donor clonotype sharing. A few donors shared around 5.1% of their naive CD4 clonotypes.

In its sample, this clone was seen many times. Its antigen is not identified. Here immunoSEQ multiplex PCR was the method, and the copy in TCRdb shows in-frame clones only, minus some. The repertoire holds around 1 million clones, with more than 75% as singletons. Looked up from germline, CDR1 is MGHDK and CDR2 is SYGVNS. The V segment lost 11 bases and the J segment 5 bases; nucleotides outside the gene matches: 9. The CDR3 length is 13 residues. This TCR derives from a man aged 18 to 35 in good health. The rearrangement joins TRBV25-1 to TRBJ2-3; TRBD2 aligns across 8 bases. The sequencing sample was made of memory CD4+ T cells sorted from blood. Regarding subset: CD45RA-negative fraction. The chain's CDR3 is CALQRGFLDTQYF. In nucleotides, the CDR3 is TGTGCCCTCCAGCGGGGGTTTTTAGATACGCAGTATTTT.